The next 19 T cell receptor beta chains were all read from a single sample in a study of tumor and adjacent non-tumor tissue in lung cancer (dated by TCRdb to the late 2010s). Libraries were made using multiplex PCR. Data came from an Illumina HiSeq 2500. TCRbeta libraries were constructed through three rounds of nested PCR with primers (Table S4) according to protocols adapted from ARM-PCR. The public reads were run again by TCRdb, first through fastp at Q25 and then through MiXCR, and only productive beta chains were kept. Each entry merges the rows of one CDR3 protein and shows their most common DNA and genes. For this sample the table gives some 51,000 distinct CDR3 sequences, of which roughly 60% were detected only once. Of the sample, 25% to 35% is held by the ten largest clones. Bulk unsorted tissue served as the source for RNA extraction, and RNA quality was assessed using a NanoDrop ND-1000 and an Agilent 2100. The normal lung samples consisted of distant non-tumor tissue collected more than 3 cm from the tumor edge.

Sequencing was done on a sample of distant non-tumor lung tissue. Receptor source: a woman in her 70s with non-small cell lung cancer.

As regards this clonotype: The junction shows a germline mismatch at one end, possibly a read error. The gene calls are TRBV5-4 and TRBJ1-1; D unclear. The CDR3 contains 15 residues. Germline loops: CDR1 SGHNT, CDR2 YYREEE (reference sequence). The CDR3 loop reads CASSLPTSQNIEAFF. Written as DNA, the CDR3 is TGTGCTAGCAGCTTACCAACCTCCCAGAACATTGAAGCTTTCTTT.

This chain connects TRBV5-1 to TRBJ1-1; 8 nucleotides match TRBD1. This CDR3 region has 17 residues. Germline V gene sequence: CDR1 SGHRS, CDR2 YFSETQ. Here the CDR3 reads CASGPREPGGQGTEAFF. The CDR3, as DNA: TGCGCTAGCGGCCCCCGGGAGCCAGGGGGCCAGGGCACTGAAGCTTTCTTT.

There are a few counts of this clonotype. Just one base apart from a much larger clone, this may be a read error. This chain joins TRBV20-1 and TRBJ2-7, with 15 bases fitting TRBD2. CDR1 and CDR2 from the germline V gene are DFQATT and SNEGSKA (reference sequence). The ends lost 7 bases at V and 5 bases at J; junction bases unmatched: 9. The CDR3 has 15 residues. The CDR3, as DNA: TGCAGTGATAGCGGACTAGCGGGAGGGAACAACGAGCAGTACTTC. This gives the protein CSDSGLAGGNNEQYF.

With respect to this clonotype: The junction departs from the called germline gene at one end, perhaps through a read error. The V and J genes are TRBV6-1 and TRBJ2-3; no definite D call. Germline assignment: CDR1 MNHNS and CDR2 SASEGT. This CDR3 has 15 amino acids. The CDR3 DNA reads as TGTACCAGCAGTGAGGTGAGGTCGTACACAGATATGCAGTATTTT. Translation gives CTSSEVRSYTDMQYF.

The rearrangement links TRBV6-1 to TRBJ2-3; 10 nucleotides match TRBD1. V dropped 6 bases and J dropped 12; count of bases not matched to a gene: 15. The germline CDR1 and CDR2 sequences are MNHNS and SASEGT. The CDR3 is 15 residues long. CDR3 nucleotides: TGTGCCAGCAGGGACATCCGGGACAGGGGAGATGCTCAGTATTTT. Translated: CASRDIRDRGDAQYF.

The chain has TRBV11-3 and TRBJ2-7; D might be TRBD1 or TRBD2, each matching 7 bases. The CDR3 spans 15 residues. Trimming left V 6 bases short and J 7 bases short, with 22 bases between. Per the germline V gene, CDR1 is SGHNT and CDR2 is YENEEA. Here the CDR3 DNA reads TGTGCCAGCAGTCTAACAGGGGCCCTAGCGGATGAGCAGTACTTC. Amino acid sequence: CASSLTGALADEQYF.

Regarding this clonotype: One base away lies a much larger clone, so this may be a sequencing read error. This chain uses TRBV20-1 with TRBJ2-7; D is undetermined. There are 14 residues in the CDR3. In germline, CDR1 is DFQATT, CDR2 SNEGSKA (reference sequence). With 8 bases removed from V and 9 bases from J, the gap between germline ends came to 26 bases. The chain's CDR3 is CSTSAAHKSTRQYF. For the CDR3, the DNA is TGCAGTACATCCGCAGCGCACAAGTCTACGAGGCAGTACTTC.

About this clonotype: One end of the junction varies from germline; a read error may be responsible. V and J are TRBV6-5 and TRBJ2-7; 9 bases map to TRBD1. This CDR3 region has 14 residues. The V gene's germline CDR1 is MNHEY and CDR2 SVGAGI. Written as DNA, the CDR3 is TGTGCCAGCGGTACTAGGACAGGGGCCTACGAGCAATACTTC. It encodes CASGTRTGAYEQYF.

This clonotype occurred a few times. The V gene is TRBV20-1, the J gene TRBJ2-3, with D hard to call. Germline values: CDR1 DFQATT, CDR2 SNEGSKA (reference sequence). The CDR3 runs 12 residues. V was cut by 0 bases and J by 4 bases, with 5 bases left in between. CDR3 sequence (DNA): TGCAGTGCTAGAGAGGGATCAGATACGCAGTATTTT. It yields the protein CSAREGSDTQYF.

This clonotype was detected once. One end of the junction does not line up with germline, which may come from a read error. In nucleotides, the CDR3 is TGTGCCAGCAGTTTAGAGGCCCAATGCTCCGAGCAGTGCTTC. Its protein product is CASSLEAQCSEQCF. This chain joins TRBV12-3 or TRBV12-4 and TRBJ2-7; D is ambiguous. CDR3 length: 14 residues.

This clonotype occurred a few times. Likely a read error: the CDR3 ends without its conserved phenylalanine or tryptophan. The CDR3 DNA reads TGTGCCAGCAGTGATCCCGGGACTAGCGGAAGGGAAACCCAGTACTCC. Its protein is CASSDPGTSGRETQYS. The rearrangement joins TRBV6-1 to TRBJ2-5; 11 bases agree with TRBD2. Trimming cost V 3 bases and J 8 bases; bases outside gene matches: 11. The germline CDR1 and CDR2 sequences are MNHNS and SASEGT. The CDR3 is made up of 16 amino acids.

On this clonotype itself: Because it lacks the conserved phenylalanine or tryptophan at the end, this CDR3 is likely a read error. The J gene is TRBJ2-6, the V gene TRBV28; D possibly uses TRBD1 or TRBD2 (5 bases each). Per the germline V gene, CDR1 is MDHEN and CDR2 is SYDVKM. The CDR3 length is 18 residues. CDR3 sequence: CASSLLEGRRPGSNVLTI. CDR3 nucleotides: TGTGCCAGCAGTCTCTTAGAGGGGCGACGCCCTGGGTCCAACGTCCTGACTATC.

In this sample, this clonotype turned up a few times. A read error is likely, as this CDR3 ends without the conserved phenylalanine or tryptophan. The J gene is TRBJ2-6, the V gene TRBV4-1; D is possibly TRBD1 or TRBD2 (5 bases each). The CDR3 has 18 amino acids. Germline V gene sequence: CDR1 MGHRA, CDR2 YSYEKL. V lost 1 base and J lost 0, with 13 bases in between. CDR3 coding DNA: TGCGCCAGCAGCCAAGTAGGGACGTATTACTCTGGGGCCAACGTCCTGACTATC. Translating gives CASSQVGTYYSGANVLTI.

Concerning this clonotype itself: An end of the junction does not agree with germline; a read error may underlie this. The J gene is TRBJ2-7, the V gene TRBV20-1, with a tentative D call TRBD2 (6 bases). The CDR3 consists of 13 residues. Per the germline V gene, CDR1 is DFQATT and CDR2 is SNEGSKA (reference sequence). The CDR3 is CSATPLASYERYF. The CDR3 nucleotides are TGCAGCGCCACCCCCCTAGCGTCCTATGAGCGGTACTTC.

The rearrangement joins TRBV6-2 or TRBV6-3 to TRBJ2-7, with 8 bases aligning to TRBD1. Germline V gene data show CDR1 as MNHEY and CDR2 as SVGEGT. The CDR3 is made up of 11 amino acids. The CDR3 loop is CDGGQGAEQYF. In DNA form, the CDR3 reads TGTGACGGCGGGCAGGGGGCCGAGCAGTACTTC.

The chain is built from TRBV10-3 and TRBJ2-1; tentatively, D is TRBD2 (6 bases). Trimming removed 0 bases at V and 15 bases at J, with 15 bases between. CDR3 length equals 13 residues. In germline, CDR1 is ENHRY, CDR2 SYGVKD. In nucleotides, the CDR3 is TGTGCCATCAGTGAGTCGGGACTGGGTGAGTGGTTCTTC. It specifies CAISESGLGEWFF.

As for this clonotype: A much larger clone lies a single base off, so this may be a read error. V and J are TRBV20-1 and TRBJ2-3; weak D call: TRBD2 (6 bases). This CDR3 has 14 amino acids. Trimming stripped 3 bases from V and 10 bases from J, with 20 bases between. The germline V gene has CDR1 DFQATT and CDR2 SNEGSKA (reference sequence). CDR3 region: CSASGGMGVDAQYF. The DNA of the CDR3 is TGCAGTGCTAGTGGGGGGATGGGGGTGGATGCGCAGTATTTT.

This clonotype was seen a single time. Since no conserved phenylalanine or tryptophan closes the CDR3, a read error is the likely cause. The DNA is omitted, as the CDR3 cannot be located on it reliably, and the CDR3 follows TCRdb's listing. The genes are TRBV6-5 and TRBJ2-5; the listed D gene, TRBD2, was not tested against the DNA. The CDR3 is 16 amino acids in total, end residues counted. CDR1 and CDR2 (germline): MNHEY, SVGAGI. The CDR3: CASSYSLGEGEESHYL.

As concerns this clonotype: An end of the junction does not agree with germline; a read error may underlie this. The chain recombines TRBV20-1 with TRBJ2-1, with D possibly TRBD2 on 6 matching bases. The CDR3 contains 15 residues. Germline V lookup: CDR1 DFQATT, CDR2 SNEGSKA (reference sequence). The CDR3 sequence: CSAHAASGLYNGQFF. The CDR3 DNA reads TGCAGTGCTCACGCCGCCAGCGGGCTCTACAATGGGCAGTTCTTC.